This T cell receptor beta chain was sequenced for a study of blood T cell repertoires in COVID-19 (dated by TCRdb to the early 2020s). For the study in its entirety: Collaborator samples came from the United States, Italy and Spain and covered acute and convalescent phases of COVID-19. The dataset comprised deeply sampled blood TCRbeta repertoires from subjects exposed to, actively infected with, or recovered from COVID-19. Where available, HLA class I and class II types were taken from metadata supplied by the sample provider and were not determined by assay-based typing. A freely available public database, intended as a resource for researchers studying the immune response to SARS-CoV-2, is where the repertoires were released. The material from the prospective study consisted of cDNA or gDNA derived from T cells, B-cell-depleted T cells, or PBMCs. Sample metadata almost always included a de-identified subject ID, COVID-19 status, age in years and sex. The samples were drawn from two sources: the first 160 participants of the ongoing ImmuneRACE study, and 1,254 subjects contributed by 6 global collaborators.

As to this clone: Which antigen it targets is not known. Per-nucleotide qualities are absent, and no much larger clonotype sits a single base away.

Collaborating institutions collected whole blood in K2EDTA tubes following their own protocols. For TCRbeta analysis, collaborators shipped samples as frozen whole blood, isolated PBMCs, or DNA extracted from either of those sample types. TCRbeta CDR3 regions were amplified from genomic DNA by means of the immunoSEQ Assay, a bias-controlled multiplex PCR. From the authors' description of their analysis: Nucleated cell counts per sample were estimated from amplification of reference gene primers within the assay. Sequence reads were collapsed and filtered to measure the absolute abundance of every unique TCRbeta CDR3 rearrangement. For each sample, productive Simpson clonality was calculated by taking the square root of Simpson's diversity index across productive rearrangements. TCRdb took over this immuneACCESS table, retaining in-frame rearrangements with V and J assigned. Such tables are incomplete; in checked studies, under half of the missing clones stem from an unresolved V gene, and the remainder is unexplained. V, J and clone size derive from that table, while D and trimming were established from the DNA sequence. For this sample the table gives tens of thousands of clones, of which around 87% were detected only once. About 4.9% of the sample is held by the ten biggest clonotypes.

Broad study findings and their caveats: The quantity of clinical and demographic metadata differed by source and by participant and was supplied without curation.

Measured from the cysteine to the phenylalanine, the CDR3 is 13 residues long. Of all the DNA, just the CDR3 is kept, 39 bases in frame from base 1. CDR1 and CDR2 are read off the germline V gene (reference sequence) as LNHDA and SQIVND. The V end gives up 9 bases and the J end 7 bases, leaving 7 bases in the junction not matched to a gene. The clonotype comes from a man aged 50-59 years with acute or convalescent COVID-19. The chain is made from TRBV19 and TRBJ1-5, with 9 junctional bases fitting TRBD1. What was sequenced was peripheral blood. Here the CDR3 is given as CASTDRGKQPQHF. Here is the DNA: TGTGCCAGCACGGACAGGGGTAAACAGCCCCAGCATTTT.